The 15 T cell receptor beta chains given below trace back to one sample, sequenced in a study of PD-1 blockade in classical Hodgkin lymphoma. Time point of the sample: cycle 4 day 1 (C4D1), after about 6 weeks of nivolumab. Every patient was affected by relapse after autologous stem cell transplantation, while exposure to brentuximab vedotin was not uniform. Repertoires were generated with immunoSEQ multiplex PCR, while TCRdb's copy carries only in-frame clones and drops some. The table includes just under 65,000 clones, around 90% detected once. Sequences were derived from peripheral blood mononuclear cells (PBMCs), sampled before the fourth cycle of nivolumab. Source of these receptors: a human donor with classical Hodgkin lymphoma.

The chain is built from TRBV5-8 and TRBJ1-1; 7 bases are shared with TRBD1. The CDR3 contains 17 residues. Per the germline V gene, CDR1 is SGHTS and CDR2 is YDEGEE. Trimming cost V 3 bases and J 3 bases; bases outside gene matches: 14. CDR3 sequence: CASSWGTARLHDTEAFF. The CDR3 DNA reads as TGTGCCAGCAGCTGGGGGACAGCCCGACTCCATGACACTGAAGCTTTCTTT.

The J gene is TRBJ2-3, the V gene TRBV5-4; 16 bases are a match to TRBD2. Germline values: CDR1 SGHNT, CDR2 YYREEE (reference sequence). V shed 4 bases, J shed 0 bases, and the junction held 5 bases outside the gene matches. This CDR3 contains 18 residues. The CDR3 nucleotides read TGTGCCAGCAGCAAGGGACTAGCGGGGGGGGTTAGCACAGATACGCAGTATTTT. Amino acid sequence: CASSKGLAGGVSTDTQYF.

The V call is TRBV11-2, the J call TRBJ2-1; the D is unclear. V shed 1 base and J shed 8 bases, with 9 bases lying between them. The germline V gene has CDR1 SGHAT and CDR2 FQNNGV. CDR3 length: 13 amino acids. This chain's CDR3 is CASSLVLEDEQFF. The CDR3 nucleotides are TGTGCCAGCAGCTTAGTCCTAGAAGATGAGCAGTTCTTC. Complete variable domain (other parts from reference TRBV11-2 and TRBJ2-1): EAGVAQSPRYKIIEKRQSVAFWCNPISGHATLYWYQQILGQGPKLLIQFQNNGVVDDSQLPKDRFSAERLKGVDSTLKIQPAKLEDSAVYLCASSLVLEDEQFFGPGTRLTVL.

This sequence joins TRBV6-4 and TRBJ2-3, with D perhaps matching TRBD1 or TRBD2 (5 bases each). The germline CDR1 and CDR2 sequences are MRHNA and SNTAGT. The CDR3 totals 16 residues. V was clipped by 10 bases and J by 3 bases, with 23 bases between them. The CDR3 sequence is CATSIGAAGGTDTQYF. The DNA for the CDR3 is TGTGCCACCTCCATCGGGGCGGCAGGAGGTACAGATACGCAGTATTTT.

This chain joins TRBV6-1 and TRBJ2-7; 12 bases align to TRBD2. The CDR3 sequence is 14 residues long. The V and J ends lost 6 bases and 3 bases, in that order; junction bases with no gene match: 3. Looked up from germline, CDR1 is MNHNS and CDR2 is SASEGT. The CDR3 DNA sequence: TGTGCCAGCAGCGGACTAGCGGGGCTCTACGAGCAGTACTTC. Amino acids: CASSGLAGLYEQYF.

The chain links TRBV2 to TRBJ2-6, with TRBD1 matching 8 bases. Germline assignment: CDR1 SNHLY and CDR2 FYNNEI. CDR3 length: 15 residues. V dropped 4 bases and J dropped 4; count of bases not matched to a gene: 3. CDR3 loop: CASSGQGAGANVLTF. DNA of the CDR3: TGTGCCAGCAGTGGCCAGGGGGCGGGGGCCAACGTCCTGACTTTC.

The gene calls are TRBV5-1 and TRBJ1-2; a weak D match, TRBD1 (6 bases). The CDR3 contains 15 residues. Deletions cut 3 bases from V and 4 bases from J, with 16 bases between. From germline, CDR1 is SGHRS and CDR2 YFSETQ. The CDR3 loop is CASSYEQGLSYGYTF. The CDR3 region has the DNA TGCGCCAGCAGCTACGAGCAGGGGTTGAGCTATGGCTACACCTTC.

The rearrangement uses TRBV6-5 and TRBJ1-6; D call uncertain. The CDR3 sequence is 15 residues long. Looked up from germline, CDR1 is MNHEY and CDR2 is SVGAGI. Trimming cost V 8 bases and J 0 bases, with 11 bases left between them. The CDR3 coding sequence is TGTGCCAGCTCAGACTTGAGCTCCTATAATTCACCCCTCCACTTT. This translates into CASSDLSSYNSPLHF.

The chain is built from TRBV5-5 and TRBJ2-7, with 8 bases that match TRBD1. CDR3 length equals 15 residues. V trimming: 0 bases; J trimming: 2 bases; junction bases outside the gene matches: 4. From germline, CDR1 is SGHKS and CDR2 YYEKEE (reference sequence). In DNA form, the CDR3 reads TGTGCCAGCAGCTTGGGCAGGGGGCTCGCCTACGAGCAGTACTTC. Translated: CASSLGRGLAYEQYF. The variable domain in full, with the rest retrieved from reference TRBV5-5 and TRBJ2-7, is DAGVTQSPTHLIKTRGQQVTLRCSPISGHKSVSWYQQVLGQGPQFIFQYYEKEERGRGNFPDRFSARQFPNYSSELNVNALLLGDSALYLCASSLGRGLAYEQYFGPGTRLTVT.

This clone was seen a handful of times. V is TRBV7-9 and J is TRBJ1-1; 7 nucleotides agree with TRBD1. Per germline, CDR1 SEHNR and CDR2 FQNEAQ (reference sequence). V dropped 1 base and J dropped 3; count of bases not matched to a gene: 2. CDR3 size: 14 residues. This CDR3 reads CASSLGQGYTEAFF. The CDR3 nucleotides read TGTGCCAGCAGCTTAGGACAGGGATACACTGAAGCTTTCTTT.

The rearrangement links TRBV29-1 to TRBJ2-7; D assignment may be TRBD1 or TRBD2 (5 bases each). V shed 6 bases and J shed 2 bases, with 20 bases lying between them. The germline CDR1 and CDR2 sequences are SQVTM and ANQGSEA. This CDR3 contains 15 residues. The CDR3 DNA follows: TGCAGCGTACTCCTCCCGGGACGGGAAACCTACGAGCAGTACTTC. Residues: CSVLLPGRETYEQYF.

This clone is a singleton in its sample. V and J are TRBV7-6 and TRBJ2-7; D is uncertain. This CDR3 is built from 13 residues. The germline CDR1 and CDR2 sequences are SGHVS and FNYEAQ. V lost 5 bases, J lost 7 bases, and 15 bases lay in between. The CDR3 nucleotides are TGTGCCAGCAGCGCCCTTGGTCCGAGAGAGCAGTACTTC. Amino acid sequence: CASSALGPREQYF.

This chain connects TRBV19 to TRBJ1-3; tentative D call: TRBD1 (5 bases). The CDR3 has 15 residues. V lost 6 bases to trimming and J lost 2 bases, with 14 bases between them. Germline V gene data show CDR1 as LNHDA and CDR2 as SQIVND (reference sequence). CDR3 amino acids: CASRRDLNPGNTIYF. Written as DNA, the CDR3 is TGTGCCAGTAGAAGGGACCTTAACCCTGGAAACACCATATATTTT.

The rearrangement joins TRBV2 to TRBJ2-1; 7 bases align to TRBD2. CDR1 is SNHLY and CDR2 is FYNNEI in the germline V gene. This CDR3 has 12 residues. V shed 6 bases, J shed 13 bases, and the junction held 9 bases outside the gene matches. CDR3: CASRGDYESQFF. The CDR3, as DNA: TGTGCCAGCAGGGGGGACTACGAATCACAGTTCTTC.

This clone was counted a single time. The V and J genes are TRBV29-1 and TRBJ2-1, with 7 bases lining up with TRBD1. The CDR3 contains 13 residues. V shed 8 bases and J 9 bases; nucleotides not matched to a gene: 13. Looked up from germline, CDR1 is SQVTM and CDR2 is ANQGSEA. The CDR3 nucleotides are TGCAGCATACGACAGGGCAGTTTTGGTGAGCAGTTCTTC. This sequence encodes CSIRQGSFGEQFF.